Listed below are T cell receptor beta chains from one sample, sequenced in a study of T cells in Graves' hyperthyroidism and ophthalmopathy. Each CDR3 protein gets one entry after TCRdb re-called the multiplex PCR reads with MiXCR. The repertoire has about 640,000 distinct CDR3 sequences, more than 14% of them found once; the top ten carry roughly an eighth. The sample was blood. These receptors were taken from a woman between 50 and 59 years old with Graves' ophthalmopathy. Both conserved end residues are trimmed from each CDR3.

cdr3_aa: ASSYGSRGYDEQF
v_call: TRBV6-2/TRBV6-3

cdr3_aa: AIKGSGNFNQPQH
v_call: TRBV6-1

cdr3_aa: SVGTGLKTQY
v_call: TRBV29-1

cdr3_aa: SVEEDEGIYGYT
v_call: TRBV29-1

cdr3_aa: ASSPDFIQETQY
v_call: TRBV7-9

cdr3_aa: ASSQVRGSVTGELF
v_call: TRBV14

cdr3_aa: SVSRLAGATGELF
v_call: TRBV20-1

cdr3_aa: ASSLTTGTYQEAF
v_call: TRBV7-3

cdr3_aa: AWSARQRNTEAF
v_call: TRBV30

cdr3_aa: ASSLRWTGGGSPLH
v_call: TRBV28

cdr3_aa: ASKRGGHFDPQY
v_call: TRBV12-3/TRBV12-4

cdr3_aa: ASGRGRAYNEQF
v_call: TRBV28

cdr3_aa: ASSLRQGNYEQY
v_call: TRBV5-1

cdr3_aa: ASSGDRGTDTQY
v_call: TRBV2